The T cell receptor beta chain described here comes from a study of blood T cell repertoires in COVID-19. Patients at the Seattle site were enrolled during active infection and followed longitudinally. As processed by the authors: Cell counts per sample came from amplifying reference gene primers. Clones were read by immunoSEQ multiplex PCR, and TCRdb kept only the in-frame ones, dropping some. That table furnishes V, J and clone size, whereas the DNA furnished D and trimming. The repertoire holds some 140,000 clones, with approximately 83% as singletons. This CDR3 has 12 amino acids. V was clipped by 4 bases and J by 6 bases, with 9 bases between them. The germline V gene encodes CDR1 SQVTM and CDR2 ANQGSEA.

This sequence joins TRBV29-1 and TRBJ1-4; unclear D gene. This TCR was sampled from a woman aged 60-75 years with COVID-19, enrolled during active disease. Input material: peripheral blood. The CDR3 here is CSVGGGYEKLFF. Written as DNA, the CDR3 is TGCAGCGTTGGCGGTGGATATGAAAAACTGTTTTTT.